Below are 21 T cell receptor beta chains sequenced from a single sample in a study of OX40 agonist ivuxolimab in advanced cancers. Measured with immunoSEQ multiplex PCR; TCRdb has only the in-frame clones, and not every one. The repertoire holds 30,000 to 50,000 clones, with around nine tenths as singletons. The sequenced sample was CD4+ or CD8+ T cells sorted from blood, obtained in a trial of the OX40 agonist ivuxolimab. The receptors were sampled from an adult with an advanced solid tumor such as melanoma, head and neck, liver or kidney cancer.

The genes are TRBV7-2 and TRBJ2-3, with D tentatively TRBD1 (5 bases). V lost 7 bases and J 4 bases, leaving 18 bases between the germline ends. CDR1 and CDR2 from the germline V gene are SGHTA and FQGNSA. This CDR3 comprises 15 residues. CDR3 nucleotide sequence: TGTGCCAGCAAACTTACCGTGGCAGGGTCAGATACGCAGTATTTT. This codes for CASKLTVAGSDTQYF.

This chain links TRBV19 with TRBJ1-1; D ambiguous. The V end lost 5 bases, the J end lost 4 bases, and 17 bases lay between the germline ends. Per germline, CDR1 LNHDA and CDR2 SQIVND (reference sequence). The CDR3 spans 15 residues. CDR3 in amino acids: CASSENRVVGTEAFF. The CDR3 coding sequence is TGTGCCAGTAGTGAAAACAGAGTAGTAGGCACTGAAGCTTTCTTT.

The rearrangement links TRBV7-2 to TRBJ2-3, with 7 bases that match TRBD1. V was clipped by 0 bases and J by 1 base; unmatched bases: 1. Germline V gives CDR1 SGHTA, CDR2 FQGNSA. The CDR3 sequence is 15 residues long. CDR3: CASSLAQGGTDTQYF. The CDR3 DNA reads TGTGCCAGCAGCTTAGCGCAGGGGGGCACAGATACGCAGTATTTT. Using reference TRBV7-2 and TRBJ2-3 for the parts outside the CDR3, the full variable domain is GAGVSQSPSNKVTEKGKDVELRCDPISGHTALYWYRQSLGQGLEFLIYFQGNSAPDKSGLPSDRFSAERTGGSVSTLTIQRTQQEDSAVYLCASSLAQGGTDTQYFGPGTRLTVL.

This chain joins TRBV5-1 and TRBJ1-1, with a tentative D call TRBD1 (5 bases). The germline gives CDR1 SGHRS, CDR2 YFSETQ. The V and J ends lost 0 bases and 0 bases respectively, with 6 bases between them. The CDR3 runs to 14 residues. The CDR3 spells CASSLEGMNTEAFF. The CDR3 DNA follows: TGCGCCAGCAGCTTGGAGGGGATGAACACTGAAGCTTTCTTT.

The J gene is TRBJ2-3, the V gene TRBV5-1; 9 bases match TRBD1. V gave up 1 base and J gave up 6 bases; unmatched junction bases: 9. CDR3 size: 16 residues. The germline V gene encodes CDR1 SGHRS and CDR2 YFSETQ. CDR3 loop: CASSLRPDRGADTQYF. In nucleotides, the CDR3 is TGCGCCAGCAGCTTGAGGCCGGACAGGGGTGCGGATACGCAGTATTTT.

This clone was seen only a few times. This chain uses TRBV7-2 with TRBJ1-4, with 9 bases fitting TRBD1. Germline CDR1 is SGHTA and CDR2 is FQGNSA. The CDR3 length is 17 residues. The ends lost 5 bases at V and 7 bases at J; junction bases unmatched: 14. In DNA, the CDR3 is TGTGCCAGCAGCCAACGGGACAGGGTAGGTGTCCCTGAAAAACTGTTTTTT. It yields the protein CASSQRDRVGVPEKLFF.

The chain links TRBV4-2 to TRBJ1-1, with TRBD1 as a possible D gene (6 bases). V shed 4 bases and J shed 0 bases, with 12 bases lying between them. The germline V gene has CDR1 LGHNA and CDR2 YNFKEQ. The CDR3 runs to 15 residues. The CDR3 protein is CASSPTGALNTEAFF. The CDR3 region has the DNA TGTGCCAGCAGCCCCACGGGGGCGCTGAACACTGAAGCTTTCTTT.

The chain is built from TRBV7-3 and TRBJ1-3; D may be TRBD1 (5 bases). CDR3 length: 15 residues. V lost 1 base to trimming and J lost 9 bases, with 16 bases between them. Looked up from germline, CDR1 is SGHTA and CDR2 is FQGTGA. The CDR3: CASSLNPGRAGTIYF. CDR3 nucleotides: TGTGCCAGCAGCTTAAATCCAGGGCGAGCTGGCACCATATATTTT.

This chain links TRBV5-4 with TRBJ1-5, with TRBD1 as a possible D gene (5 bases). This CDR3 contains 16 residues. V lost 0 bases and J 5 bases, leaving 15 bases between the germline ends. Germline CDR1 SGHNT, CDR2 YYREEE (reference sequence). The chain's CDR3 is CASSLGGGTVDQPQHF. CDR3 coding DNA: TGTGCCAGCAGCTTGGGTGGGGGAACCGTGGATCAGCCCCAGCATTTT.

The chain is built from TRBV4-1 and TRBJ1-1, with unresolved D. The CDR3 runs 15 residues. CDR1 MGHRA and CDR2 YSYEKL come from the germline V gene. With 0 bases removed from V and 2 bases from J, the gap between germline ends came to 10 bases. In DNA form, the CDR3 reads TGCGCCAGCAGCCAAGAGGAATTAATTAACACTGAAGCTTTCTTT. Its protein is CASSQEELINTEAFF.

The chain employs TRBV10-3 and TRBJ2-1, with 8 bases that match TRBD1. CDR1 and CDR2 from the germline V gene are ENHRY and SYGVKD. The CDR3 has 14 residues. Losses at the gene ends were 4 bases for V and 5 bases for J; bases not matched to a gene: 4. CDR3: CAISARQGNNEQFF. As DNA, the CDR3 is TGTGCCATCAGTGCCCGACAGGGGAACAATGAGCAGTTCTTC.

V gene TRBV2 combines with J gene TRBJ2-1; the match to TRBD2 covers 7 bases. This CDR3 spans 13 amino acids. The J segment lost 6 bases and the V segment lost 5 bases, leaving 4 bases of the junction unmatched. Germline values: CDR1 SNHLY, CDR2 FYNNEI. CDR3 bases: TGTGCCAGCAGTAGGACTAGTTCCAATGAGCAGTTCTTC. Its translation: CASSRTSSNEQFF.

Worth noting for this clone: No conserved phenylalanine or tryptophan ends this CDR3, so it is likely a read error. V usage is TRBV2 and J usage is TRBJ1-6; a possible D gene is TRBD1 (6 bases). The V gene lost 6 bases and the J gene lost 8 bases, with 17 bases spanning the gap. The CDR3 has 15 amino acids. CDR1 is SNHLY and CDR2 is FYNNEI in the germline V gene. The CDR3 nucleotides are TGTGCCAGCAGCGGACTAACAGGGAGGGATTCACCCCTCCACCTT. It is translated as CASSGLTGRDSPLHL.

The chain uses TRBV6-1 and TRBJ2-2; D remains unclear. V was shortened by 8 bases and J by 4 bases, with 11 bases between the two germline ends. The CDR3 extends over 13 amino acids. Germline V CDR1 and CDR2: MNHNS, SASEGT. The CDR3 nucleotides read TGTGCCAGCGGGGATCGTGGCACCGGGGAGCTGTTTTTT. Amino acids: CASGDRGTGELFF.

This chain joins TRBV18 and TRBJ2-6; perhaps TRBD1 as D (5 bases). V lost 6 bases, J lost 0 bases, and 12 bases lay in between. Germline V CDR1 and CDR2: KGHSH, LQKENI. The CDR3 is 16 amino acids. The CDR3: CASSQDRPSGANVLTF. The CDR3 nucleotides read TGTGCCAGCTCCCAAGACAGACCCTCTGGGGCCAACGTCCTGACTTTC.

This chain joins TRBV7-6 and TRBJ1-2; D is uncertain. The V gene lost 0 bases and the J gene lost 4 bases, with 9 bases spanning the gap. The CDR3 is made up of 14 amino acids. Germline V CDR1 and CDR2: SGHVS, FNYEAQ. This CDR3 is CASSLAPYGYGYTF. The DNA of the CDR3 is TGTGCCAGCAGCTTAGCTCCCTATGGCTATGGCTACACCTTC.

The CDR3 sequence: CASSARGLNTEAFF. The CDR3 nucleotides are TGTGCCAGCAGCGCGAGGGGTTTGAACACTGAAGCTTTCTTT. The V call is TRBV7-8, the J call TRBJ1-1; D may be TRBD1 (5 bases). The germline CDR1 and CDR2 sequences are SGHVS and FQNEAQ. The CDR3 is made up of 14 amino acids. Trimming took 5 bases from V and 0 from J, leaving 10 bases between them.

This chain links TRBV18 with TRBJ2-5; TRBD1 aligns across 9 bases. Germline trimming cut 0 bases from V and 5 bases from J; bases unmatched to any gene: 4. This CDR3 is built from 15 residues. Looked up from germline, CDR1 is KGHSH and CDR2 is LQKENI. In nucleotides, the CDR3 is TGTGCCAGCTCACCACCGGGACAGGGTCCGGAGACCCAGTACTTC. Its protein product is CASSPPGQGPETQYF.

The CDR3 sequence: CASSDEATNEKLFF. The CDR3 nucleotides are TGCGCCAGCAGTGACGAGGCAACTAATGAAAAACTGTTTTTT. The rearrangement links TRBV10-1 to TRBJ1-4, with D unclear. Trimming took off 3 bases at V and 0 bases at J, with 5 bases between the two ends. The V gene's germline CDR1 is WNHNN and CDR2 SYGVQD (reference sequence). This CDR3 contains 14 residues.

This sequence joins TRBV6-4 and TRBJ1-1; D gene ambiguous. The CDR3 totals 15 residues. V was cut by 5 bases and J by 0 bases, with 13 bases left in between. Germline-derived CDR1 and CDR2 are MRHNA and SNTAGT. The CDR3 spells CASSRTEGMNTEAFF. CDR3 sequence (DNA): TGTGCCAGCAGTCGGACTGAAGGGATGAACACTGAAGCTTTCTTT.

The chain employs TRBV27 and TRBJ2-7; tentative D call: TRBD1 (6 bases). The V and J ends lost 6 bases and 3 bases respectively, with 12 bases between them. CDR3 length: 13 amino acids. Germline lookup yields CDR1 MNHEY and CDR2 SMNVEV (reference sequence). CDR3 nucleotide sequence: TGTGCCAGCAGGGGGACACGATACTACGAGCAGTACTTC. This codes for CASRGTRYYEQYF.